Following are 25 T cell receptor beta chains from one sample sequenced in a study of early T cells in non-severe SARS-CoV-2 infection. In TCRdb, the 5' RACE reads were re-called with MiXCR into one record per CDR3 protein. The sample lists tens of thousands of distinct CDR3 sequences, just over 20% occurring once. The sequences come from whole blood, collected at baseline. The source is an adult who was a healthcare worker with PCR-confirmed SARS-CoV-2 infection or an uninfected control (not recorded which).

CDR3 amino acids: CASSQGTGAPYEQYF. CDR3 nucleotide sequence: TGTGCCAGCAGCCAGGGGACAGGGGCTCCCTACGAGCAGTACTTC. This chain links TRBV3-1 with TRBJ2-7; 10 bases align to TRBD1. The trim removed 3 bases at V and 2 bases at J, leaving 4 bases unmatched. CDR1 is LGHDT, CDR2 YNNKEL, per germline (reference sequence). The length of the CDR3 is 15 residues.

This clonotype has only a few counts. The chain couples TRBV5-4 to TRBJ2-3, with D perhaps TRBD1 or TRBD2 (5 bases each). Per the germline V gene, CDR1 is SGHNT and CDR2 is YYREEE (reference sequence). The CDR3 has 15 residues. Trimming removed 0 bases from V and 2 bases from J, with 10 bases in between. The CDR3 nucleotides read TGTGCCAGCAGCTTGGGCGCAGGGACCACAGATACGCAGTATTTT. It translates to CASSLGAGTTDTQYF.

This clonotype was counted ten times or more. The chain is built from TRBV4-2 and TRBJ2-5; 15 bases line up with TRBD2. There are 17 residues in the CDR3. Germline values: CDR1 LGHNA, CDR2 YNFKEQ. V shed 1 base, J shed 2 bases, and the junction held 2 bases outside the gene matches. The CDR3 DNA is TGTGCCAGCAGCCAAGGGACTAGCGGGGGGGCACAAGAGACCCAGTACTTC. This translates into CASSQGTSGGAQETQYF.

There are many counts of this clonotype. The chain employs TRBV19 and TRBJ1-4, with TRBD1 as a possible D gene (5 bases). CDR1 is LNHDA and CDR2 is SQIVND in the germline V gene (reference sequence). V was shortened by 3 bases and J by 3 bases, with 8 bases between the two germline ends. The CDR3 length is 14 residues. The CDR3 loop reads CASSMGQPNEKLFF. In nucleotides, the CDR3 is TGTGCCAGTAGTATGGGGCAGCCTAATGAAAAACTGTTTTTT.

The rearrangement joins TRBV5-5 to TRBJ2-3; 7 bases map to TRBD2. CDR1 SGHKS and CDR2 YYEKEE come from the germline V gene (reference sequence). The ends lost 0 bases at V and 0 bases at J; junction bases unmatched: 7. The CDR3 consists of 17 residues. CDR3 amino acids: CASSLGGGTLSTDTQYF. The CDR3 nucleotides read TGTGCCAGCAGCTTGGGCGGGGGTACGCTTAGCACAGATACGCAGTATTTT.

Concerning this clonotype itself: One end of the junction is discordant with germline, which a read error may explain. CDR3 nucleotide sequence: TGTGCCAGCAGCCCCATAGGGCAAAGGGTTTACTTC. This translates into CASSPIGQRVYF. The genes are TRBV4-2 and TRBJ1-2; no firm D call. This CDR3 is built from 12 residues. Per germline, CDR1 LGHNA and CDR2 YNFKEQ.

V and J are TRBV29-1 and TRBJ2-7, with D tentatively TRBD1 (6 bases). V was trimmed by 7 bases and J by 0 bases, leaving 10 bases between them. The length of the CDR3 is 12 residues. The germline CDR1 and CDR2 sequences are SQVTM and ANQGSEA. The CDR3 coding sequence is TGCAGCGGAACAGGGAGCTCCTACGAGCAGTACTTC. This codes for CSGTGSSYEQYF.

For the CDR3, the DNA is TGTGCCAGCAGTTACCGACAGAAAGAGACCCAGTACTTC. Its translation is CASSYRQKETQYF. The rearrangement uses TRBV6-2 or TRBV6-3 and TRBJ2-5; TRBD1 is a possible D gene (5 bases). Germline V gives CDR1 MNHEY, CDR2 SVGEGT. Trimming removed 2 bases at V and 3 bases at J, with 7 bases between. The CDR3 covers 13 residues.

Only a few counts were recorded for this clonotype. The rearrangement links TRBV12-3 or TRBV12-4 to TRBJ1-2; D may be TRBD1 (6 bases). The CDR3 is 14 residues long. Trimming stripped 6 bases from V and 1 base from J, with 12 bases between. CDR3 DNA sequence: TGTGCCAGCAGGTCGGGACACTTTAACTATGGCTACACCTTC. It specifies CASRSGHFNYGYTF.

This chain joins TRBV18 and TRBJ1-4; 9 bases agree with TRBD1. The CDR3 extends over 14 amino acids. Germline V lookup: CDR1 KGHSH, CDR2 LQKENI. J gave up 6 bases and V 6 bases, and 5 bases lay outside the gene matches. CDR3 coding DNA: TGTGCCAGCTCCCGGGACAGGGCCGATGAAAAACTGTTTTTT. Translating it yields CASSRDRADEKLFF.

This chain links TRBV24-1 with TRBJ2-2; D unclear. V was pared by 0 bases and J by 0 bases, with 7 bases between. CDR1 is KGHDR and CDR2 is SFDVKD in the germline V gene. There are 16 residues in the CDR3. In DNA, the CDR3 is TGTGCCACCAGTGATTTGACACCGTCGAACACCGGGGAGCTGTTTTTT. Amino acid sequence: CATSDLTPSNTGELFF.

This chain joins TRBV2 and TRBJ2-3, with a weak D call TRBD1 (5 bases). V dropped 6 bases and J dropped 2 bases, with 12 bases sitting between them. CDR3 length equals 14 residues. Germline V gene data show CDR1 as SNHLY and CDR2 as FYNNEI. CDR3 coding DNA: TGTGCCAGCAGAGGGGAAAGGCCCACAGATACGCAGTATTTT. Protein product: CASRGERPTDTQYF.

CDR3 sequence: CAISEQGREKLFF. The CDR3 nucleotides are TGTGCCATCAGTGAACAGGGTCGCGAAAAACTGTTTTTT. This chain uses TRBV10-3 with TRBJ1-4, with D possibly being TRBD1 (6 bases). Germline V gene sequence: CDR1 ENHRY, CDR2 SYGVKD. V was pared by 3 bases and J by 8 bases, with 10 bases between. The CDR3 is made up of 13 amino acids.

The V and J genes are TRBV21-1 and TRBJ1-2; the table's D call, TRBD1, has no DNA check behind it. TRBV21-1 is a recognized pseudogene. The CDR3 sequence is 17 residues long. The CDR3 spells CASSKGGAGRANYGYTF. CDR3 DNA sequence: TGTGCCAGCAGCAAAGGGGGGGCAGGACGAGCTAACTATGGCTACACCTTC.

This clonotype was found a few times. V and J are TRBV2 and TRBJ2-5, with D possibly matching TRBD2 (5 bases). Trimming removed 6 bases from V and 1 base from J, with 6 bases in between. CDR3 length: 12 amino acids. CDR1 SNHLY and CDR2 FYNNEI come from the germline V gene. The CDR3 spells CASRDSQETQYF. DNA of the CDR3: TGTGCCAGCAGGGACTCCCAAGAGACCCAGTACTTC.

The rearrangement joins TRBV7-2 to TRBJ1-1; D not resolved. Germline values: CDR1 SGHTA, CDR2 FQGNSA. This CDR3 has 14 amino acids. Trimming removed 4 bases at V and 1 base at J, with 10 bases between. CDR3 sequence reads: CASSSWTPNTEAFF. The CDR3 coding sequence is TGTGCCAGCAGCTCCTGGACCCCGAACACTGAAGCTTTCTTT.

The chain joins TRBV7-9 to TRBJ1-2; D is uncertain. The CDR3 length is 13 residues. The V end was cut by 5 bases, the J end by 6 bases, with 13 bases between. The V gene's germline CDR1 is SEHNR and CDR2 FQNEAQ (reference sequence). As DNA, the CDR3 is TGTGCCAGCAGCCCGTGGACCCTGAATGGCTACACCTTC. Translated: CASSPWTLNGYTF.

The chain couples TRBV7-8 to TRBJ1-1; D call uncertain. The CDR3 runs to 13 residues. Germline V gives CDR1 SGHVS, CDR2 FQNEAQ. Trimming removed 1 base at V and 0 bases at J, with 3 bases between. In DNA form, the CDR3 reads TGTGCCAGCAGCTTAGATGTGAACACTGAAGCTTTCTTT. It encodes CASSLDVNTEAFF.

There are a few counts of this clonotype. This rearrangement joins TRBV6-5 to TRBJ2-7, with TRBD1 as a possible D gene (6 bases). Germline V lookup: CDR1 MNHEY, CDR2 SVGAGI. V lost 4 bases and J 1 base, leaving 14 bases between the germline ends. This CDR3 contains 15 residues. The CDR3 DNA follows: TGTGCCAGCAGTTCGATGGCCACAGGGTCCTACGAGCAGTACTTC. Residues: CASSSMATGSYEQYF.

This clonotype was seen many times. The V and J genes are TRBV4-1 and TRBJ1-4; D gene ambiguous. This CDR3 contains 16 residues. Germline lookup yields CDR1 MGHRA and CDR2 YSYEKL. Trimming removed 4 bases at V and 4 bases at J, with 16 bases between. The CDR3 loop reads CASSPLGGWINEKLFF. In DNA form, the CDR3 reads TGCGCCAGCAGCCCCCTAGGAGGGTGGATTAATGAAAAACTGTTTTTT.

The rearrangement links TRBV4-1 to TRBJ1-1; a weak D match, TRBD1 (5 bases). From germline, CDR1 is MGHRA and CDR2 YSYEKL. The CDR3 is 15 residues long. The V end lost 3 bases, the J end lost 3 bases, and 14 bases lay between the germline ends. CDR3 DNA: TGCGCCAGCAGCCAGTTTCGGGCAGGGCACACTGAAGCTTTCTTT. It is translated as CASSQFRAGHTEAFF.

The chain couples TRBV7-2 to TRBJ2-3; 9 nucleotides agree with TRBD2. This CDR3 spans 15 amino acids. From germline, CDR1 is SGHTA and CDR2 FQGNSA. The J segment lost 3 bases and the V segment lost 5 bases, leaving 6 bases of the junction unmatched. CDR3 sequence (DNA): TGTGCCAGCAGCATCTGGACTAGCGCGACAGATACGCAGTATTTT. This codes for CASSIWTSATDTQYF.

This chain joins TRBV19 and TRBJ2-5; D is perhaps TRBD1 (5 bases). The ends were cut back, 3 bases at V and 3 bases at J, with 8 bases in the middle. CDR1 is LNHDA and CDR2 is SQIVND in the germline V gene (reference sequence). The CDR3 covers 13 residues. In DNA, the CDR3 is TGTGCCAGTAGTATGGAAGGGGAAGAGACCCAGTACTTC. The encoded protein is CASSMEGEETQYF.

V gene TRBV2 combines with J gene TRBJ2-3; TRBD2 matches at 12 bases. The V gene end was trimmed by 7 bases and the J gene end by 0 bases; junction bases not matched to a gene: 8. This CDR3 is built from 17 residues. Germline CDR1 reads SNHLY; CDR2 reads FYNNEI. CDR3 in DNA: TGTGCCAGCAATAAGGCTAGCGGGGGGGCAAGCACAGATACGCAGTATTTT. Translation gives CASNKASGGASTDTQYF. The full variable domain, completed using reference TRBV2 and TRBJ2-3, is EPEVTQTPSHQVTQMGQEVILRCVPISNHLYFYWYRQILGQKVEFLVSFYNNEISEKSEIFDDQFSVERPDGSNFTLKIRSTKLEDSAMYFCASNKASGGASTDTQYFGPGTRLTVL.

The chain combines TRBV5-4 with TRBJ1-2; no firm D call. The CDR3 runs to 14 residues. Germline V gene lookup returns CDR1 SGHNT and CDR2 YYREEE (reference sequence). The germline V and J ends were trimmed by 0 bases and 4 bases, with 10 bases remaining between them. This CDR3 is CASSLGVYSYGYTF. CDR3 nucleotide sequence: TGTGCCAGCAGCTTGGGCGTATACAGCTATGGCTACACCTTC.